The 15 T cell receptor beta chains in this list originate from one sample, sequenced in a study of T-cell memory formation after mild COVID-19. MiXCR, run by TCRdb on the 5' RACE reads, gives a single entry per CDR3 protein. The data hold 470,000 or so distinct CDR3 sequences, with around 19% observed a single time. Sequencing was carried out using PBMCs or a T cell subset sorted from them (not recorded which). The source of these receptors is an adult woman who had mild COVID-19 (a few samples of this study predate the infection). Cell type and time point are not known.

This clonotype was counted between two and nine times. The genes are TRBV27 and TRBJ1-4; D is unclear. The V end was cut by 3 bases, the J end by 5 bases, with 10 bases between. The CDR3 has 14 residues. Per germline, CDR1 MNHEY and CDR2 SMNVEV (reference sequence). The CDR3 region is CASSLVPRNEKLFF. CDR3 bases: TGTGCCAGCAGTTTGGTACCTCGGAATGAAAAACTGTTTTTT.

V and J are TRBV5-5 and TRBJ2-1; 14 nucleotides line up with TRBD2. With 0 bases clipped from V and 10 bases from J, the junction kept 0 bases outside the gene matches. Germline CDR1 reads SGHKS; CDR2 reads YYEKEE (reference sequence). The CDR3 spans 14 residues. CDR3 region: CASSLGLAGGEQFF. CDR3 DNA sequence: TGTGCCAGCAGCTTGGGACTAGCGGGAGGGGAGCAGTTCTTC.

The chain combines TRBV7-9 with TRBJ2-7; TRBD1 or TRBD2 may be the D gene (6 bases each). V dropped 0 bases and J dropped 4 bases, with 16 bases sitting between them. The CDR3 spans 16 residues. From germline, CDR1 is SEHNR and CDR2 FQNEAQ (reference sequence). CDR3 amino acids: CASSLAVGGSKYEQYF. CDR3 in DNA: TGTGCCAGCAGCTTAGCTGTCGGGGGCTCGAAATACGAGCAGTACTTC.

This clonotype was counted between two and nine times. The chain is built from TRBV7-2 and TRBJ2-5; TRBD1 is a possible D gene (6 bases). Trimming shortened V by 4 bases and J by 5 bases, and 20 bases separated the two germline ends. From germline, CDR1 is SGHTA and CDR2 FQGNSA. The length of the CDR3 is 16 residues. CDR3 bases: TGTGCCAGCAGCTCCGTACCGGGACATCAGGGGGAGACCCAGTACTTC. Translation: CASSSVPGHQGETQYF.

The V and J genes are TRBV7-7 and TRBJ2-5, with 12 bases identical to TRBD2. Germline V gene data show CDR1 as SSHAT and CDR2 as FNYEAQ (reference sequence). The J segment lost 5 bases and the V segment lost 5 bases, leaving 6 bases of the junction unmatched. The CDR3 length is 15 residues. CDR3 sequence reads: CASSEGLAGFETQYF. CDR3 bases: TGTGCCAGCAGCGAAGGACTAGCGGGGTTTGAGACCCAGTACTTC.

This clonotype was seen a handful of times. This sequence joins TRBV20-1 and TRBJ2-3; 10 bases fit TRBD1. Germline assignment: CDR1 DFQATT and CDR2 SNEGSKA (reference sequence). Losses at the gene ends were 5 bases for V and 3 bases for J; bases not matched to a gene: 8. The CDR3 length is 15 residues. The CDR3, as DNA: TGCAGTGCTCATTTCCCGGGACAGGGGACAGATACGCAGTATTTT. Its translation: CSAHFPGQGTDTQYF.

This clonotype appeared a few times. CDR3: CASSVRGQVDEQYF. The CDR3 DNA sequence: TGTGCCAGCAGTGTGAGGGGGCAGGTCGACGAGCAGTACTTC. This rearrangement joins TRBV2 to TRBJ2-7, with TRBD1 identical over 7 bases. The CDR3 runs 14 residues. Trimming cost V 4 bases and J 5 bases; bases outside gene matches: 8. CDR1 and CDR2 (germline): SNHLY, FYNNEI. Complete variable domain (other parts from reference TRBV2 and TRBJ2-7): EPEVTQTPSHQVTQMGQEVILRCVPISNHLYFYWYRQILGQKVEFLVSFYNNEISEKSEIFDDQFSVERPDGSNFTLKIRSTKLEDSAMYFCASSVRGQVDEQYFGPGTRLTVT.

There are a few counts of this clonotype. This sequence joins TRBV7-9 and TRBJ2-1; D is unclear. The CDR3 runs to 13 residues. Germline lookup yields CDR1 SEHNR and CDR2 FQNEAQ (reference sequence). Trimming stripped 5 bases from V and 6 bases from J, with 11 bases between. The CDR3 loop is CASSQTIGNEQFF. The CDR3 nucleotides read TGTGCCAGCAGCCAGACAATAGGCAATGAGCAGTTCTTC.

V gene TRBV3-1 combines with J gene TRBJ2-5; D may correspond to TRBD1 or TRBD2 (6 bases each). Germline V gene data show CDR1 as LGHDT and CDR2 as YNNKEL (reference sequence). Trimming took off 4 bases at V and 6 bases at J, with 15 bases between the two ends. This CDR3 has 14 residues. The DNA of the CDR3 is TGTGCCAGCAGCCTTCAAGGGGGGAGGAAGACCCAGTACTTC. Protein: CASSLQGGRKTQYF.

This clonotype was counted only a few times. This sequence joins TRBV7-9 and TRBJ2-2; D is perhaps TRBD2 (6 bases). Germline CDR1 and CDR2: SEHNR and FQNEAQ (reference sequence). This CDR3 spans 15 amino acids. Trimming left V 2 bases short and J 1 base short, with 8 bases between. CDR3 loop: CASSLSGVNTGELFF. CDR3 DNA sequence: TGTGCCAGCAGCTTATCGGGAGTGAACACCGGGGAGCTGTTTTTT. The whole variable domain, filled in from reference TRBV7-9 and TRBJ2-2, reads DTGVSQNPRHKITKRGQNVTFRCDPISEHNRLYWYRQTLGQGPEFLTYFQNEAQLEKSRLLSDRFSAERPKGSFSTLEIQRTEQGDSAMYLCASSLSGVNTGELFFGEGSRLTVL.

This clonotype was observed a handful of times. This chain uses TRBV6-1 with TRBJ1-1; D is uncertain. Between the trimmed V and J ends, which lost 8 bases and 0 bases, there was a span of 13 bases. CDR1 is MNHNS, CDR2 SASEGT, per germline. The CDR3 loop spans 14 amino acids. CDR3 nucleotide sequence: TGTGCCAGCCTCAGCGGGCAGATGAACACTGAAGCTTTCTTT. Its protein is CASLSGQMNTEAFF.

This clonotype occurred a few times. The chain employs TRBV18 and TRBJ2-5; 10 bases map to TRBD1. The germline V gene has CDR1 KGHSH and CDR2 LQKENI. J was trimmed by 5 bases and V by 1 base; bases with no gene match: 1. The CDR3 spans 14 residues. CDR3 DNA sequence: TGTGCCAGCTCACCACGACAGGGGGCGGAGACCCAGTACTTC. It is translated as CASSPRQGAETQYF.

The J gene is TRBJ2-7, the V gene TRBV7-9, with TRBD2 as a possible D gene (5 bases). The germline CDR1 and CDR2 sequences are SEHNR and FQNEAQ (reference sequence). This CDR3 is 14 amino acids long. V was pared by 6 bases and J by 0 bases, with 12 bases between. The CDR3: CASSWGVNSYEQYF. The CDR3 DNA reads as TGTGCCAGCAGTTGGGGAGTGAACTCCTACGAGCAGTACTTC. Using reference TRBV7-9 and TRBJ2-7 for the parts outside the CDR3, the full variable domain is DTGVSQNPRHKITKRGQNVTFRCDPISEHNRLYWYRQTLGQGPEFLTYFQNEAQLEKSRLLSDRFSAERPKGSFSTLEIQRTEQGDSAMYLCASSWGVNSYEQYFGPGTRLTVT.

This clonotype showed up just a few times. This rearrangement joins TRBV12-3 or TRBV12-4 to TRBJ1-5; D not certain. The V and J ends lost 0 bases and 6 bases respectively, with 9 bases between them. This CDR3 is built from 14 residues. The CDR3 region is CASSLALSGQPQHF. CDR3 nucleotide sequence: TGTGCCAGCAGTTTAGCTCTCTCAGGTCAGCCCCAGCATTTT.

This clonotype was picked up a small number of times. The gene calls are TRBV12-5 and TRBJ2-1, with no clear D. The length of the CDR3 is 13 residues. V gave up 2 bases and J gave up 5 bases, with 7 bases separating them. Germline CDR1 LGHNT, CDR2 FRNRAP. CDR3 DNA sequence: TGTGCTAGTGGTTTGTGGCCCCACAATGAGCAGTTCTTC. The encoded protein is CASGLWPHNEQFF.